The 14 T cell receptor beta chains in this list originate from one sample, sequenced in a study of blood T cells in healthy people across ages. Combining a sample-barcoded 5' primer with a J-beta primer mix, a second PCR ran for about 7 to 11 cycles. Each CDR3 protein is one row after TCRdb ran MiXCR on the 5' RACE reads. The sample holds hundreds of thousands of distinct CDR3 sequences, approximately 30% seen once. Sample: blood. The receptors originated from a woman of 80 years or more in good health.

This clonotype was counted a few times. This chain connects TRBV29-1 to TRBJ2-2; TRBD2 is a possible D gene (6 bases). Germline V CDR1 and CDR2: SQVTM, ANQGSEA. There are 13 residues in the CDR3. The V and J ends lost 4 bases and 4 bases respectively, with 10 bases between them. DNA for the CDR3: TGCAGCGTTGCTGTCGGGGGCACCGGGGAGCTGTTTTTT. This sequence encodes CSVAVGGTGELFF.

The J gene is TRBJ2-2, the V gene TRBV7-6, with D possibly matching TRBD1 (5 bases). CDR1 is SGHVS and CDR2 is FNYEAQ in the germline V gene. The V and J ends lost 5 bases and 1 base respectively, with 11 bases between them. CDR3 size: 15 residues. CDR3 coding DNA: TGTGCCAGCAGCCCAGGACACCTGAACACCGGGGAGCTGTTTTTT. Protein sequence: CASSPGHLNTGELFF.

This clonotype was seen more than once but under ten times. The chain employs TRBV6-2 or TRBV6-3 and TRBJ2-3; 9 positions match TRBD2. The CDR3 has 19 residues. The V and J ends lost 4 bases and 1 base, in that order; junction bases with no gene match: 15. The germline CDR1 and CDR2 sequences are MNHEY and SVGEGT. The CDR3 spells CASSLVAGGGGGRTDTQYF. CDR3 DNA: TGTGCCAGCAGTTTGGTAGCAGGTGGCGGGGGGGGCCGCACAGATACGCAGTATTTT.

V and J are TRBV6-4 and TRBJ2-1; no reliable D call. The CDR3 consists of 13 residues. Trimming removed 0 bases from V and 4 bases from J, with 4 bases in between. Germline-derived CDR1 and CDR2 are MRHNA and SNTAGT. CDR3 nucleotides: TGTGCCAGCAGTGACTCCGTTTACAATGAGCAGTTCTTC. It translates to CASSDSVYNEQFF.

Of note for this clonotype: This may arise from a read error, as a much more abundant clone is one base away. The chain couples TRBV7-6 to TRBJ1-5; 8 nucleotides match TRBD1. Germline-derived CDR1 and CDR2 are SGHVS and FNYEAQ. The CDR3 has 15 amino acids. DNA for the CDR3: TGTGCCAGCAGCCCTGGCCCAGGGGGCAATCGGCCCCAGCATTTT. Translating it yields CASSPGPGGNRPQHF.

This clonotype was recorded a few times. The rearrangement joins TRBV3-1 to TRBJ2-4; 9 nucleotides agree with TRBD1. Germline assignment: CDR1 LGHDT and CDR2 YNNKEL (reference sequence). Trimming at V came to 3 bases and at J to 0 bases, leaving 12 bases not matched to a gene. The CDR3 contains 19 residues. In DNA, the CDR3 is TGTGCCAGCAGCCAGGCCCCGACAGGGGGTATTTTAGCCAAAAACATTCAGTACTTC. It yields the protein CASSQAPTGGILAKNIQYF. Variable domain in full (rest from reference TRBV3-1 and TRBJ2-4): DTAVSQTPKYLVTQMGNDKSIKCEQNLGHDTMYWYKQDSKKFLKIMFSYNNKELIINETVPNRFSPKSPDKAHLNLHINSLELGDSAVYFCASSQAPTGGILAKNIQYFGAGTRLSVL.

This clonotype was detected only a few times. The gene calls are TRBV20-1 and TRBJ1-1; 12 nucleotides agree with TRBD1. Trimming at V came to 2 bases and at J to 0 bases, leaving 13 bases not matched to a gene. The CDR3 is 19 amino acids. The germline gives CDR1 DFQATT, CDR2 SNEGSKA (reference sequence). The CDR3 bases are TGCAGTGCTAGAAGGAGCTTCCAGGGACAGGGGGCCCTGAACACTGAAGCTTTCTTT. This gives the protein CSARRSFQGQGALNTEAFF.

The V gene is TRBV5-1, the J gene TRBJ2-7, with D possibly TRBD1 on 6 matching bases. This CDR3 comprises 16 residues. Germline CDR1 is SGHRS and CDR2 is YFSETQ. V was shortened by 2 bases and J by 3 bases, with 18 bases between the two germline ends. Written as DNA, the CDR3 is TGCGCCAGCAGCTTCGACCCAGGGGTTCTTTACTACGAGCAGTACTTC. Amino acid sequence: CASSFDPGVLYYEQYF. Supplemented by reference TRBV5-1 and TRBJ2-7, the full variable domain reads KAGVTQTPRYLIKTRGQQVTLSCSPISGHRSVSWYQQTPGQGLQFLFEYFSETQRNKGNFPGRFSGRQFSNSRSEMNVSTLELGDSALYLCASSFDPGVLYYEQYFGPGTRLTVT.

The gene calls are TRBV7-2 and TRBJ1-4; 8 positions match TRBD1. The trim removed 5 bases at V and 0 bases at J, leaving 5 bases unmatched. The length of the CDR3 is 16 residues. Germline CDR1 SGHTA, CDR2 FQGNSA. As DNA, the CDR3 is TGTGCCAGCAGCCCAGACAGGGGATCAACTAATGAAAAACTGTTTTTT. It specifies CASSPDRGSTNEKLFF.

This clonotype was counted only a few times. The chain combines TRBV27 with TRBJ1-2; TRBD1 matches 9 bases. CDR1 is MNHEY and CDR2 is SMNVEV in the germline V gene (reference sequence). V shed 5 bases and J 8 bases; nucleotides not matched to a gene: 9. The CDR3 runs 14 residues. The CDR3 nucleotides are TGTGCCAGCAGTGCCGGACAGGGGACGGGGGGCTACACCTTC. This gives the protein CASSAGQGTGGYTF.

This clonotype came up a few times. The chain employs TRBV12-3 or TRBV12-4 and TRBJ1-2; D uncertain. There are 12 residues in the CDR3. Trimming stripped 6 bases from V and 4 bases from J, with 9 bases between. CDR3 sequence reads: CASSLQSYGYTF. As DNA, the CDR3 is TGTGCCAGCAGCCTCCAGAGCTATGGCTACACCTTC.

This clonotype occurred a few times. The chain uses TRBV20-1 and TRBJ1-5; weak D call: TRBD1 (5 bases). CDR1 DFQATT and CDR2 SNEGSKA come from the germline V gene (reference sequence). The V gene lost 1 base and the J gene lost 8 bases, with 15 bases spanning the gap. The CDR3 extends over 14 amino acids. The CDR3 loop is CSARATVPREPQHF. The CDR3 DNA follows: TGCAGTGCTAGAGCGACAGTTCCGAGGGAGCCCCAGCATTTT.

A few counts support this clonotype. This chain connects TRBV27 to TRBJ2-5; D is unresolved. Trimming left V 8 bases short and J 0 bases short, with 4 bases between. The CDR3 consists of 11 residues. CDR1 and CDR2 (germline): MNHEY, SMNVEV (reference sequence). CDR3 region: CASGYQETQYF. The DNA for the CDR3 is TGTGCCAGCGGGTACCAAGAGACCCAGTACTTC.

The V call is TRBV20-1, the J call TRBJ2-7; 9 bases are shared with TRBD1. V lost 7 bases and J lost 5; bases outside the gene matches: 9. From germline, CDR1 is DFQATT and CDR2 SNEGSKA (reference sequence). The CDR3 contains 13 residues. CDR3 sequence (DNA): TGCAGTGTTACGCCGACAGGGGGTCACGAGCAGTACTTC. Translated: CSVTPTGGHEQYF.